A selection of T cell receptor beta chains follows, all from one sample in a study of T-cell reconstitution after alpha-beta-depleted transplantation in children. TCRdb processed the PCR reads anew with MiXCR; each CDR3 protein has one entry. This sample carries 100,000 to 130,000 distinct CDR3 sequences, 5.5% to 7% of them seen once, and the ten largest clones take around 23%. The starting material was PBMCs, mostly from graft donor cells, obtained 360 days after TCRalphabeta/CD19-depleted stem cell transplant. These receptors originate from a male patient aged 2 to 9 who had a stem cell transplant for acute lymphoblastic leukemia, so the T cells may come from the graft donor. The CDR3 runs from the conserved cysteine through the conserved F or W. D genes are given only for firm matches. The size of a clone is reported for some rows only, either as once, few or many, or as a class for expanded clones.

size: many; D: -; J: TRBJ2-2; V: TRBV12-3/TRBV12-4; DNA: TGTGCCAGCAATTCCTACGGTGGGAGGCGAACCGGGGAGCTGTTTTTT; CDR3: CASNSYGGRRTGELFF
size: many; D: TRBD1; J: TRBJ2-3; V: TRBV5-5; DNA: TGTGCCAGCAGCTTACAGGGGAAGAGCACAGATACGCAGTATTTT; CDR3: CASSLQGKSTDTQYF
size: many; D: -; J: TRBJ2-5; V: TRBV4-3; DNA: TGCGCCAGCAGCCCTGGACAGATCGAGACCCAGTACTTC; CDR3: CASSPGQIETQYF
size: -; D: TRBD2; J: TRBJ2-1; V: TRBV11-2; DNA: TGTGCCAGCAGCTTAGAGCCCATCGGGACTAGCATCTACAATGAGCAGTTCTTC; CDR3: CASSLEPIGTSIYNEQFF
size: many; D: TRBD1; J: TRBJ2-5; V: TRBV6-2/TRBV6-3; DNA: TGTGCCAGCATCTACCTAGGACAGGGATGGAAAGAGACCCAGTACTTC; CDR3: CASIYLGQGWKETQYF
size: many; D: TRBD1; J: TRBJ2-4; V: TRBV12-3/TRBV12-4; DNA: TGTGCCAGCAGTGCCGGGACAGGGGTCGTAGCCAAAAACATTCAGTACTTC; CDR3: CASSAGTGVVAKNIQYF
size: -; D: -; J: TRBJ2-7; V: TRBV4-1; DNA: TGCGCCAGCAGCCAAGAGGGGACCTACGAGCAGTACTTC; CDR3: CASSQEGTYEQYF
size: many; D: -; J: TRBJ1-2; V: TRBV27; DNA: TGTGCCAGCAGTTTTTATCAGGAGTATGGCTACACCTTC; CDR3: CASSFYQEYGYTF
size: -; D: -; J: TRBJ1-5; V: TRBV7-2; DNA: TGTGCCAGCAGCTTACGCGGGGATCACAATCAGCCCCAGCATTTT; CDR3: CASSLRGDHNQPQHF
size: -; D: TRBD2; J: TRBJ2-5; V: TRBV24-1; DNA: TGTGCCACCAGTGTGAGGACTAGCGGGCGGGAGACCCAGTACTTC; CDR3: CATSVRTSGRETQYF
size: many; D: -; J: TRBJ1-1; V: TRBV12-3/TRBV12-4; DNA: TGTGCCAGCAGTTTAGCACCCAGATCTGAAGCTTTCTTT; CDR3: CASSLAPRSEAFF
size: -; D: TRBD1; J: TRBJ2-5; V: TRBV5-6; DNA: TGTGCCAGCAGCTTGCAGGCTGACAGGGGCATGAGGGAGACCCAGTACTTC; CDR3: CASSLQADRGMRETQYF
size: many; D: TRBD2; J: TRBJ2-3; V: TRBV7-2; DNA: TGTGCCAGCAGCTTTGCAGCGGGGGGAGATACGCAGTATTTT; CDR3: CASSFAAGGDTQYF
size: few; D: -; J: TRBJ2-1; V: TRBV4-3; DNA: TGCGCCAGCAGCCTCCGGGACTCCTCTTACAATGAGCAGTTCTTC; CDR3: CASSLRDSSYNEQFF
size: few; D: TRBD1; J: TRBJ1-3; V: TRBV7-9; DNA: TGTGCCAGCAGTCCAGGGGGGTACGGAAACACCATATATTTT; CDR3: CASSPGGYGNTIYF
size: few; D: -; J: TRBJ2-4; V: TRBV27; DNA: TGTGCCAGCGCGGCCCGGCTAGCCAAAAACATTCAGTACTTC; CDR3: CASAARLAKNIQYF
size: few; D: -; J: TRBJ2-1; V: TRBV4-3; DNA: TGCGCCAGCAGCCAAGAAGGTAGGGGATTTAGCTCCTACAATGAGCAGTTCTTC; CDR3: CASSQEGRGFSSYNEQFF
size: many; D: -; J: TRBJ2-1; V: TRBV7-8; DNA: TGTGCCAGCAGCTTGGACAGTCGGAACTACAATGAGCAGTTCTTC; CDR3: CASSLDSRNYNEQFF
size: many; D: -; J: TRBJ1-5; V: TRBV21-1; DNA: TGTGCCAGCAGCGGGACAGGGGGTATGCATCAGCCCCAGCATTTT; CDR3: CASSGTGGMHQPQHF
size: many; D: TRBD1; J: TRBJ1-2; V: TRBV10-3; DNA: TGTGCCATCAGGTCAGGGGGGGCGGAATATGGCTACACCTTC; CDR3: CAIRSGGAEYGYTF
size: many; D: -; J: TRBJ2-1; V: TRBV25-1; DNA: TGTGCCAGCAGTGAATACGGGGCCTATGCCAATGAGCAGTTCTTC; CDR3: CASSEYGAYANEQFF
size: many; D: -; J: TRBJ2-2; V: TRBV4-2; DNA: TGTGCCAGCAGCCCCTTCACAGCACCTAGGGGGGGGGAGCTGTTTTTT; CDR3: CASSPFTAPRGGELFF
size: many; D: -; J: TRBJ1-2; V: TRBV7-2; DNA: TGTGCCAGCAGCCCATGGACAGCCGACACCTTC; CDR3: CASSPWTADTF
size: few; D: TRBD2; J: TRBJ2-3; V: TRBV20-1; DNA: TGCAGTGCTAGAGACGGGGGGGGCCGACAAGATACGCAGTATTTT; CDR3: CSARDGGGRQDTQYF
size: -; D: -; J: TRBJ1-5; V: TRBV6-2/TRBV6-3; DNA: TGTGCCAGCAGTTACTCGAGGAAAGTGGCCCTCAATCAGCCCCAGCATTTT; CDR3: CASSYSRKVALNQPQHF
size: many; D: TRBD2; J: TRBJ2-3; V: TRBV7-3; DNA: TGTGCCAGCAGCGCCCCGGGAGGGAAGCAGTATTTT; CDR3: CASSAPGGKQYF
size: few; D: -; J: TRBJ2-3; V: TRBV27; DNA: TGTGCCAGCAGCAAGGGGTTCGCAGGGGATACGCAGTATTTT; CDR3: CASSKGFAGDTQYF
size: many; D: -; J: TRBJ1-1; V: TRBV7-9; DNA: TGTGCCAGCAGCTTAGCGCGGGAGCGCACTGAAGCTTTCTTT; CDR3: CASSLARERTEAFF
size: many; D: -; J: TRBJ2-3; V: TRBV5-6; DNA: TGTGCCAGCAGCGAGACAGATACGCAGTATTTT; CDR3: CASSETDTQYF
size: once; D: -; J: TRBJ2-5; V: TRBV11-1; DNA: TGTGCCAGCAGCTTTCCCCAAGAGTCCCAGTACTTC; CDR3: CASSFPQESQYF
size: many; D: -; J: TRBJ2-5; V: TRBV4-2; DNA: TGTGCCAGCAGCCATGCCGAGGGGGGCTTAGGCCAAGAGACCCAGTACTTC; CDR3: CASSHAEGGLGQETQYF
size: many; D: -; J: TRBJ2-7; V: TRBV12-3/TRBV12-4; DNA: TGTGCCAGCAGTTTTATAGCTGGGGAGCAGTACTTC; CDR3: CASSFIAGEQYF
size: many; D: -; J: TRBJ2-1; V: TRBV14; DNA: TGTGCCAGCAGCTTCGGGACGCCTGAGCAGTTCTTC; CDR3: CASSFGTPEQFF
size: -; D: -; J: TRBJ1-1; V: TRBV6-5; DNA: TGTGCCAGCAGTTACGATTCGAACACTGAAGCTTTCTTT; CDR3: CASSYDSNTEAFF
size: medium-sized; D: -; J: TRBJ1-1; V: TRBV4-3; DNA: TGCGCCAGCAGCCAAGATTGGCTGAACACTGAAGCTTTCTTT; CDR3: CASSQDWLNTEAFF
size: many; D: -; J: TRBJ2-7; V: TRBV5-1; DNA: TGCGCCAGCAGCCCGGGACCCAAAACCTACGAGCAGTACTTC; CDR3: CASSPGPKTYEQYF
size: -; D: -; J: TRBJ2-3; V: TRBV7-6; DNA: TGTGCCAGCAGCTTCGGCCCCTCGGGAACAGATACGCAGTATTTT; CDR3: CASSFGPSGTDTQYF
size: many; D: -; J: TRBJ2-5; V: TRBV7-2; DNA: TGTGCCAGCAGCTTAGATCTGGCGATCCAAGAGACCCAGTACTTC; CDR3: CASSLDLAIQETQYF
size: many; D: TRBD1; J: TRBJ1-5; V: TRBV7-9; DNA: TGTGCCAGCGGGACAGGGGGGAATCAGCCCCAGCATTTT; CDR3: CASGTGGNQPQHF
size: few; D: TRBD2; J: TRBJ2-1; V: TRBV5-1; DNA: TGCGCCAGCAGCTTCCGGACTAGCGGGAATTATGAGCAGTTCTTC; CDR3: CASSFRTSGNYEQFF
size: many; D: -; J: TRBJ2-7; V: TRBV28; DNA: TGTGCCAGCAGTCACCGGGACATCGGGCGGGACGGGATCTACGAGCAGTACTTC; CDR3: CASSHRDIGRDGIYEQYF
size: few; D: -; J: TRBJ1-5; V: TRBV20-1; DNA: TGCAGTGCCAGCCGTAGGCTGAATCAGCCCCAGCATTTT; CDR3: CSASRRLNQPQHF
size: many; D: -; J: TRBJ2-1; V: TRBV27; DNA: TGTGCCAGCAGTTTAATGTCGAGCTCCTACAATGAGCAGTTCTTC; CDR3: CASSLMSSSYNEQFF
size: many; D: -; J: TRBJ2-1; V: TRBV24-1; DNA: TGTGCCACCAGTGAGGTCCACAATGAGCAGTTCTTC; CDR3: CATSEVHNEQFF
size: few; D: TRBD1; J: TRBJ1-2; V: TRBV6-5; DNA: TGTGCCAGCGGTAACAGGGGCGCCGTTTCTGGCTACACCTTC; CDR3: CASGNRGAVSGYTF
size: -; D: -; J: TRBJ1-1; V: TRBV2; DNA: TGTGCCAGCACTCAGACACCCCGGGGCACTGAAGCTTTCTTT; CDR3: CASTQTPRGTEAFF
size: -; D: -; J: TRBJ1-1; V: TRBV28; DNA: TGTGCCAGCAGAACCCGCCGAGGCCGGACTGAAGCTTTCTTT; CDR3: CASRTRRGRTEAFF
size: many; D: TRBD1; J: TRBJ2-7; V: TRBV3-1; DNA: TGTGCCAGCAGCCCCCCCAGGGGGCCGTCTTCCTACGAGCAGTACTTC; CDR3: CASSPPRGPSSYEQYF
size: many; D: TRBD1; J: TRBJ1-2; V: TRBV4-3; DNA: TGCGCCAGCAGCCAACGAACAGGGGGCTACTATGGCTACACCTTC; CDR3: CASSQRTGGYYGYTF
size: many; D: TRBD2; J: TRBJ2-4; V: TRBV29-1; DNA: TGCAGCGTTGTCGGGGGGGAGAACATTCAGTACTTC; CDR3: CSVVGGENIQYF
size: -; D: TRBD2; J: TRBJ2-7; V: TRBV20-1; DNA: TGCAGTGCTAGAGATAGGGGACTAGCCTACGAGCAGTACTTC; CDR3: CSARDRGLAYEQYF
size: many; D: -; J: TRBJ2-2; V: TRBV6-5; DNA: TGTGCCAGCAGTTACCGACCTTTTACCGGGGAGCTGTTTTTT; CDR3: CASSYRPFTGELFF
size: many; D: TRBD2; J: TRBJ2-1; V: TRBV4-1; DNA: TGCGCCAGCAGCCAAGGGAGGACTAGCGGGCTCTACAATGAGCAGTTCTTC; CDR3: CASSQGRTSGLYNEQFF
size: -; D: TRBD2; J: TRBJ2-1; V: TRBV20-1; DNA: TGCAGTGCCCATGCCCTTGGGACTAGCGGGAGACTCTACAATGAGCAGTTCTTC; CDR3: CSAHALGTSGRLYNEQFF
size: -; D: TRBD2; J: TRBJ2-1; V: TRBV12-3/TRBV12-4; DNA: TGTGCCAGCTCAACCCCCGGGACTAGCGCCTACAATGAGCAGTTCTTC; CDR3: CASSTPGTSAYNEQFF
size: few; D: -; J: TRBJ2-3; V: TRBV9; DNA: TGTGCCAGCAGAGCTAACACAGATACGCAGTATTTT; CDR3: CASRANTDTQYF
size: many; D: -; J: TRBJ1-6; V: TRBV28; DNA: TGTGCCAGCAGTTTTTCGGCCCTTGGGTATAATTCACCCCTCCACTTT; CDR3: CASSFSALGYNSPLHF
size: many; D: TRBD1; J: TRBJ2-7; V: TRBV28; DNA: TGTGCCAGCAGTTCACCCGGGACAGGGTCCTACGAGCAGTACTTC; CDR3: CASSSPGTGSYEQYF
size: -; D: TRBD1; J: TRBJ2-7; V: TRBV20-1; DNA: TGCAGTGCTTTCCGGACAGGCTACGAGCAGTACTTC; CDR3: CSAFRTGYEQYF
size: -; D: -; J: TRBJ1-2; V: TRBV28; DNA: TGTGCCACCACCTCTGGGGGACAATATGGCTACACCTTC; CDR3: CATTSGGQYGYTF